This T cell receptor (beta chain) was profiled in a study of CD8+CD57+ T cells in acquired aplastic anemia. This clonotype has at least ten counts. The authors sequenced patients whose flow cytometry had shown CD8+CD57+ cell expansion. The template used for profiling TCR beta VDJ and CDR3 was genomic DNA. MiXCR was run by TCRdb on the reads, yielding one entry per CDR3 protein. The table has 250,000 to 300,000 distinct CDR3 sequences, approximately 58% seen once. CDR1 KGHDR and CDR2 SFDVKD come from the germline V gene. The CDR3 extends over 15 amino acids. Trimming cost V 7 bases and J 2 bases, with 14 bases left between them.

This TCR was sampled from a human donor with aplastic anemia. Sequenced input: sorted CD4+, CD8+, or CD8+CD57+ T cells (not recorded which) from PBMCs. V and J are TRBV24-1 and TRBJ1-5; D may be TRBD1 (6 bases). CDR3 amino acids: CATRDGGGGNQPQHF. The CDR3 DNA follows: TGTGCCACCAGAGATGGAGGGGGGGGCAATCAGCCCCAGCATTTT.